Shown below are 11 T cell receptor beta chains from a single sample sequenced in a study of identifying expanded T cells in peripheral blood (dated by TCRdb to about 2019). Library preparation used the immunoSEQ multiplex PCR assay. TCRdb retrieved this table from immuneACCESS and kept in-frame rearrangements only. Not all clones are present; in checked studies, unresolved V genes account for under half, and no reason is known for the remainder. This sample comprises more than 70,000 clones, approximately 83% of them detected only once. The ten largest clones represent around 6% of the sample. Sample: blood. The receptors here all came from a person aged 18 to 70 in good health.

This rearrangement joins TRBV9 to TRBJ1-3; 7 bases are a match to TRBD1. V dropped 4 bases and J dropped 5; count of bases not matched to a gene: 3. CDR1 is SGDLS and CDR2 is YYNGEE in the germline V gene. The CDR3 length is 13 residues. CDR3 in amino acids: CASSLGQRNTIYF. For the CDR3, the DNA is TGTGCCAGCAGCTTGGGACAGCGAAACACCATATATTTT.

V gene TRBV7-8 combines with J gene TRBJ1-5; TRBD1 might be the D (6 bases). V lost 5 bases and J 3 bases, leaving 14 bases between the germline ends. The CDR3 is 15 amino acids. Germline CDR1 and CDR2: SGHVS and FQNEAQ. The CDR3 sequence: CASSLDRVTNQPQHF. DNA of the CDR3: TGTGCCAGCAGCCTGGACAGAGTTACCAATCAGCCCCAGCATTTT.

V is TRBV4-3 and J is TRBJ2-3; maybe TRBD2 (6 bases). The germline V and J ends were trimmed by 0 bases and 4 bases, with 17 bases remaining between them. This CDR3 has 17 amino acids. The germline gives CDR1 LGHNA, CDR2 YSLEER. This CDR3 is CASSQDLGNGEADTQYF. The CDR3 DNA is TGCGCCAGCAGCCAAGATTTAGGAAATGGGGAGGCAGATACGCAGTATTTT.

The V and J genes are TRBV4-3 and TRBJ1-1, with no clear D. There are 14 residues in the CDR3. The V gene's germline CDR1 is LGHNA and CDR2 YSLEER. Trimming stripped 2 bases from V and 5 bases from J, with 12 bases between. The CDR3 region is CASSQRWGGTEAFF. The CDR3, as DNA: TGCGCCAGCAGCCAACGTTGGGGAGGTACTGAAGCTTTCTTT.

In DNA form, the CDR3 reads TGCGCCAGCAGCTTATCAAGGCCGGTCACCGGGGAGCTGTTTTTT. This encodes CASSLSRPVTGELFF. The rearrangement links TRBV5-1 to TRBJ2-2, with D unclear. CDR3 length: 15 residues. The germline V and J ends were trimmed by 2 bases and 4 bases, with 12 bases remaining between them. Germline CDR1 and CDR2: SGHRS and YFSETQ.

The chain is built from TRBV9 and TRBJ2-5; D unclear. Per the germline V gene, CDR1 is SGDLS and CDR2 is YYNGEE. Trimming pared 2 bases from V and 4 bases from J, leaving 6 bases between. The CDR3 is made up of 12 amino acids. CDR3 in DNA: TGTGCCAGCAGCGTGTCAGGAGAGACCCAGTACTTC. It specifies CASSVSGETQYF.

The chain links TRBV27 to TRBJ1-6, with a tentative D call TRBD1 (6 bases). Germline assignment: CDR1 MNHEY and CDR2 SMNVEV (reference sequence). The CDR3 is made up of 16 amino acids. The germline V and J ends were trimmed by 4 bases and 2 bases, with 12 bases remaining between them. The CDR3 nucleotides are TGTGCCAGCAGTTCAAACAGGGACCCCTATAATTCACCCCTCCACTTT. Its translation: CASSSNRDPYNSPLHF.

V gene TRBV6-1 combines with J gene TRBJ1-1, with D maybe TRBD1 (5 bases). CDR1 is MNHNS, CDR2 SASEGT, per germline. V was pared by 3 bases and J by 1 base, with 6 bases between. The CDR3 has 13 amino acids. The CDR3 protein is CASSEGRNTEAFF. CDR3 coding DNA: TGTGCCAGCAGTGAGGGACGGAACACTGAAGCTTTCTTT.

The CDR3 DNA reads TGCGCCAGCAGTTCCCGTCGAAGGGGTCTGGTACAGAGGAACACCGGGGAGCTGTTTTTT. As protein: CASSSRRRGLVQRNTGELFF. This chain connects TRBV10-2 to TRBJ2-2, with a weak D call TRBD1 (5 bases). Germline-derived CDR1 and CDR2 are WSHSY and SAAADI. The CDR3 length is 20 residues. Deletions cut 5 bases from V and 1 base from J, with 26 bases between.

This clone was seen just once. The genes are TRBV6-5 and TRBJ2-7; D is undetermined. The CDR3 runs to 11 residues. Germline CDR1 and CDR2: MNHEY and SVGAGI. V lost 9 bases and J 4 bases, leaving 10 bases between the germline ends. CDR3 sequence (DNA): TGTGCCAGTGGGCCTGGATACGAGCAGTACTTC. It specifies CASGPGYEQYF.

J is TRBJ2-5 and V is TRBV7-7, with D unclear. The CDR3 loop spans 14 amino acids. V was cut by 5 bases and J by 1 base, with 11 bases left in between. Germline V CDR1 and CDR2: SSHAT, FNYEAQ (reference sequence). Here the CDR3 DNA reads TGTGCCAGCAGCGGATACAGCCTCCAAGAGACCCAGTACTTC. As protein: CASSGYSLQETQYF.